Listed below are T cell receptor beta chains from one sample, sequenced in a study of T cells after yellow fever vaccination. In TCRdb, the 5' RACE reads were re-called with MiXCR into one record per CDR3 protein. This table has about 120,000 distinct CDR3 sequences, roughly 8.4% appearing once. Sequencing used CD8+ T cells sorted from PBMCs, obtained 45 days after the yellow fever booster vaccination. The receptors were gathered from a man aged 30 to 39 who received the YFV17D yellow fever vaccine. CDR3s include the opening cysteine and the closing phenylalanine or tryptophan. Fields, in order: clone size, J gene, D gene, V gene, CDR3 DNA, CDR3 protein. A D gene is named only where the DNA matches it firmly. Clone size is shown for a subset of rows, as once, few, many or a class of expanded clone.

many	TRBJ2-2	.	TRBV7-8	TGTGCCAGCAGCTTTAGTGGGACCGGGGAGCTGTTTTTT	CASSFSGTGELFF
many	TRBJ2-1	.	TRBV12-3/TRBV12-4	TGTGCCAGCAGTTTGTTCGGGGAGCAGTTCTTC	CASSLFGEQFF
.	TRBJ1-6	.	TRBV5-5	TGTGCCAGCAGCTTGCGACCGGCAGATAATTCACCCCTCCACTTT	CASSLRPADNSPLHF
.	TRBJ2-1	.	TRBV7-9	TGTGCCAGCAGCTTAATCCGACAAGCCGAGGGGGATGAGCAGTTCTTC	CASSLIRQAEGDEQFF
few	TRBJ2-1	TRBD2	TRBV14	TGTGCCAGCAGCCAAGATTGGCTAGCGGCTCCCTACAATGAGCAGTTCTTC	CASSQDWLAAPYNEQFF
many	TRBJ2-3	TRBD2	TRBV13	TGTGCCACCAGCGGGACTAGCGGGAGGATGGGCACAGATACGCAGTATTTT	CATSGTSGRMGTDTQYF
many	TRBJ2-3	.	TRBV20-1	TGCAGTGCTAGAGATTACCTATTAAATCTGCAGGGCGCAGATACGCAGTATTTT	CSARDYLLNLQGADTQYF
many	TRBJ2-2	TRBD2	TRBV7-2	TGTGCCAGCACCAACGACGGCGGGAGTGCCGGGGAGCTGTTTTTT	CASTNDGGSAGELFF
many	TRBJ2-2	.	TRBV29-1	TGCAGCGTTGGGCTAGGAGGGGAGCTGTTTTTT	CSVGLGGELFF
many	TRBJ2-7	TRBD2	TRBV20-1	TGCAGTGCTCACGGACGCGGGAGCTCCTACGAGCAGTACTTC	CSAHGRGSSYEQYF
few	TRBJ1-2	.	TRBV2	TGTGCCAGGGGGATGGGGGATGGCTACACCTTC	CARGMGDGYTF
.	TRBJ1-1	.	TRBV9	TGTGCCAGCAGCGAACAACAGGGACCCACTGAAGCTTTCTTT	CASSEQQGPTEAFF
many	TRBJ2-3	.	TRBV2	TGTGCCAGCACTGGACGGGACGCTCATTTCACAGATACGCAGTATTTT	CASTGRDAHFTDTQYF
many	TRBJ2-7	.	TRBV27	TGTGCCAGCAGTTTATCTGTGAGGACAGTCAGCTACGAGCAGTACTTC	CASSLSVRTVSYEQYF
few	TRBJ1-1	TRBD1	TRBV12-3/TRBV12-4	TGTGCCAGCAGTTTAGCGGGGACAGGGGGCTTGGACACTGAAGCTTTCTTT	CASSLAGTGGLDTEAFF
many	TRBJ2-1	.	TRBV23-1	TGCGCCAGCAGTCCAACCTCGGGAGCTACTTACAATGAGCAGTTCTTC	CASSPTSGATYNEQFF
few	TRBJ2-3	TRBD2	TRBV20-1	TGCAGTGCTAGAGATTGGGTTCAGCGGGAGGGCCTCTATACGCAGTATTTT	CSARDWVQREGLYTQYF
many	TRBJ2-1	.	TRBV7-2	TGTGCCAGCAGCTTAGGGAACGGAAATGAGCAGTTCTTC	CASSLGNGNEQFF
many	TRBJ2-7	.	TRBV20-1	TGCAGTGCTAGCGGGAGTTCGTACGAGCAGTACTTC	CSASGSSYEQYF
.	TRBJ2-1	TRBD2	TRBV27	TGTGCAAGCAGCGGCCCCGGGGATAGCGGGAATACTGGTGAGCAGTTCTTC	CASSGPGDSGNTGEQFF
many	TRBJ2-1	.	TRBV20-1	TGCAGTGCTGGTGTTCTAGAGCAGTTCTTC	CSAGVLEQFF
many	TRBJ2-7	.	TRBV19	TGTGCCAGTAGGAATAACAGGGACACCACCTACGAGCAGTACTTC	CASRNNRDTTYEQYF
many	TRBJ2-7	TRBD2	TRBV7-6	TGTGCCAGCAGCCCGGGACTAGCGGGAGTCGAGCAGTACTTC	CASSPGLAGVEQYF
.	TRBJ2-3	.	TRBV5-6	TGTGCCAGCAGCTTGAGGCTAGCAACAGATACGCAGTATTTT	CASSLRLATDTQYF
many	TRBJ2-1	.	TRBV29-1	TGCAGCGTTCCCCGGGGAGGTACCTACAATGAGCAGTTCTTC	CSVPRGGTYNEQFF
many	TRBJ2-7	TRBD2	TRBV5-1	TGCGCCAGCAGCTTCGTTCTAGCGGGAGGTTCGCTCTACGAGCAGTACTTC	CASSFVLAGGSLYEQYF
many	TRBJ2-7	.	TRBV12-3/TRBV12-4	TGTGCCAGCAGTCCAAACAGGGATGAGCAGTACTTC	CASSPNRDEQYF
.	TRBJ2-7	TRBD2	TRBV9	TGTGCCAGCAGCGTAGATGGAGCGGGAGTATACGAGCAGTACTTC	CASSVDGAGVYEQYF
many	TRBJ1-1	.	TRBV7-2	TGTGCCAGCAGCCTCCTAACCGGCACAGGGAACACTGAAGCTTTCTTT	CASSLLTGTGNTEAFF
.	TRBJ2-5	.	TRBV9	TGTGCCAGCAGCGGAGGATGGGAAGCGTACCAAGAGACCCAGTACTTC	CASSGGWEAYQETQYF
many	TRBJ2-3	TRBD2	TRBV12-3/TRBV12-4	TGTGCCAGCAGCCTAGCGGCTAGCACAGATACGCAGTATTTT	CASSLAASTDTQYF
few	TRBJ2-1	.	TRBV19	TGTGCCAGTAGCCAATCTCCCCTGACCTACAGGAACAATGAGCAGTTCTTC	CASSQSPLTYRNNEQFF
.	TRBJ2-1	.	TRBV30	TGTGCCTGCGATGATAGTGAGCAGTTCTTC	CACDDSEQFF
.	TRBJ2-5	TRBD2	TRBV20-1	TGCAGTGCTAGAGAAACAGCGGGAGGGCGTGAGACCCAGTACTTC	CSARETAGGRETQYF
.	TRBJ2-7	.	TRBV20-1	TGCAGTGCTGAGGGACTTCAGGACGAGCAGTACTTC	CSAEGLQDEQYF
many	TRBJ2-1	TRBD2	TRBV7-9	TGTGCCAGCAGCTTAGTGGGCGGGAGTGCTTATGAGCAGTTCTTC	CASSLVGGSAYEQFF
few	TRBJ2-3	.	TRBV6-2/TRBV6-3	TGTGCCAGCACGGCGGCCCCAGATACGCAGTATTTT	CASTAAPDTQYF
many	TRBJ2-1	.	TRBV27	TGTGCCAGCAGTTTATCAGGGAGAAACAATGAGCAGTTCTTC	CASSLSGRNNEQFF
few	TRBJ2-4	.	TRBV28	TGTGCCAGCAGCCCCCTGAGGGGTTTACAGTACTTC	CASSPLRGLQYF
few	TRBJ1-2	.	TRBV15	TGTGCCACCAGCAGAGCCGGGACCTCAGATGGCTACACCTTC	CATSRAGTSDGYTF
few	TRBJ2-7	.	TRBV27	TGTGCCAGCTGGAGTCTAGGAAACGAGCAGTACTTC	CASWSLGNEQYF
many	TRBJ2-6	.	TRBV4-3	TGCGCCAGCAGCCCTGAGGGAGCGGGCCCCTCTGGGGCCAACGTCCTGACTTTC	CASSPEGAGPSGANVLTF
many	TRBJ2-7	TRBD1	TRBV5-1	TGCGCCAGCAGCCTAGGACAGGGGGCAGACGAGCAGTACTTC	CASSLGQGADEQYF
.	TRBJ2-1	.	TRBV29-1	TGCAGCGTTGCAGGTGGTCCTTACAATGAGCAGTTCTTC	CSVAGGPYNEQFF
many	TRBJ1-2	.	TRBV27	TGTGCCAGCAGTGGACTATCGCCGGGAAATGGCTACACCTTC	CASSGLSPGNGYTF
many	TRBJ2-2	TRBD2	TRBV7-6	TGTGCCAGCAGCTTAGACGCTAGCGGGAGCTTCACCGGGGAGCTGTTTTTT	CASSLDASGSFTGELFF
many	TRBJ2-7	.	TRBV12-3/TRBV12-4	TGTGCCAGCAGTTTACCCGGAGCCTACGAGCAGTACTTC	CASSLPGAYEQYF
many	TRBJ1-1	.	TRBV12-3/TRBV12-4	TGTGCCAGCAGTTCCCGGAGAGGGGAAGCTTTCTTT	CASSSRRGEAFF
many	TRBJ2-7	.	TRBV5-1	TGCGCCAGCAGCTCCACAGGGATTTCCCTCGAGCAGTACTTC	CASSSTGISLEQYF